This section outlines one T cell receptor (beta chain) sequence together with its context. The antigen is not known. The data were obtained in a study of graft-versus-host responses after intestinal transplantation. Study-level information: Isolated intestinal, liver-intestinal, or multivisceral transplants were what recipients had.

Whole-study findings and limits: Early post-transplant falls in HvG clones accompanied the peak levels of circulating GvH clones.

Here immunoSEQ multiplex PCR was the method, and the copy in TCRdb shows in-frame clones only, minus some. Of more than 65,000 clones listed, nearly 85% are singletons. The CDR3 is 17 residues long. Germline-derived CDR1 and CDR2 are SGHRS and YFSETQ. J lost 0 bases, V lost 3 bases, and 4 bases had no gene match. This chain links TRBV5-1 with TRBJ2-1; 12 positions agree with TRBD2. The source was unstimulated CD4+ T cells sorted from spleen or lymph node cells, collected before transplant. This sequence originates from a human donor who was the organ donor for an intestinal transplant. The CDR3 sequence: CASSSKLAGGSYNEQFF. The CDR3 DNA is TGCGCCAGCAGCTCAAAACTAGCGGGGGGCTCCTACAATGAGCAGTTCTTC.